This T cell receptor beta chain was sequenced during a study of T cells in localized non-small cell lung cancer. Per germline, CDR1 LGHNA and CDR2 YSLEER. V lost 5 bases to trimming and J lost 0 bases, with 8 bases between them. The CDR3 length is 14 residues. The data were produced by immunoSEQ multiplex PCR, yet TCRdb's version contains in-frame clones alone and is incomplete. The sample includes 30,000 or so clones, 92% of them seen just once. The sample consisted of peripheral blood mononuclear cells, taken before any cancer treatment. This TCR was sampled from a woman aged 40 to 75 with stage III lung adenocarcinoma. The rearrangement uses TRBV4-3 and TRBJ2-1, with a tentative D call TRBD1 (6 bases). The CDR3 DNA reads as TGCGCCAGCAGCAAGGGGGACTCCTACAATGAGCAGTTCTTC. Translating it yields CASSKGDSYNEQFF.